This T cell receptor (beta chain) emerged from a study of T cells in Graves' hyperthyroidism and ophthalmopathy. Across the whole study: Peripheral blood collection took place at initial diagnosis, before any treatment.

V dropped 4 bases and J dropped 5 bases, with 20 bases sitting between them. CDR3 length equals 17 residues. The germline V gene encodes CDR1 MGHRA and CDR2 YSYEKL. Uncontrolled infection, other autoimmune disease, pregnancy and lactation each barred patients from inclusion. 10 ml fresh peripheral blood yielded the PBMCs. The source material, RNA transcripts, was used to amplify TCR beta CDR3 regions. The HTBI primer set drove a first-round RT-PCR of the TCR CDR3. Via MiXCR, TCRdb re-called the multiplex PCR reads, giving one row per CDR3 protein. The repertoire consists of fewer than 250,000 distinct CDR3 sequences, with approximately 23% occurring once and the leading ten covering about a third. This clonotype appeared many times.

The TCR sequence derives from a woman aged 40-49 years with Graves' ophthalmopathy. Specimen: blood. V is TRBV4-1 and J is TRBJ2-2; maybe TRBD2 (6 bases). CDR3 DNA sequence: TGCGCCAGCAGCCCGCGCCCGCGAAGCGGAGGGACCGGGGAGCTGTTTTTT. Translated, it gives CASSPRPRSGGTGELFF.